The 15 T cell receptor beta chains presented below share a single source sample, sequenced in a study of blood T cells in healthy people across ages. It was with a sample-barcoded 5' primer and a J-beta primer mix that a second PCR of about 6 to 12 cycles was run. TCRdb itself ran the 5' RACE reads through MiXCR, one entry per CDR3 protein. The profile shows approximately 820,000 distinct CDR3 sequences, under 45% of them singletons. The specimen was blood. The source is a man between 60 and 75 years old in good health.

This clonotype occurred a few times. The J gene is TRBJ2-7, the V gene TRBV5-1; D is perhaps TRBD1 (6 bases). In germline, CDR1 is SGHRS, CDR2 YFSETQ. V was clipped by 0 bases and J by 3 bases, with 13 bases between them. The CDR3 is made up of 15 amino acids. The CDR3 spells CASSLVPRGGYEQYF. DNA of the CDR3: TGCGCCAGCAGCTTGGTCCCCAGGGGCGGCTACGAGCAGTACTTC.

The rearrangement links TRBV12-3 or TRBV12-4 to TRBJ2-1; 10 bases align to TRBD2. The CDR3 contains 14 residues. Trimming took 1 base from V and 6 from J; bases not matched to a gene: 0. The DNA for the CDR3 is TGTGCCAGCAGTTTAGAGCGGGGGGGCAATGAGCAGTTCTTC. Its translation is CASSLERGGNEQFF.

For this clonotype: With a much larger clone just one base away, this may be a read error. The chain is built from TRBV29-1 and TRBJ1-2; TRBD1 matches 7 bases. V lost 6 bases, J lost 8 bases, and 6 bases stayed unmatched. The CDR3 sequence is 11 residues long. CDR1 and CDR2 from the germline V gene are SQVTM and ANQGSEA. CDR3 DNA sequence: TGCAGCGTGGGGTCAGGGGGAGGCTACACCTTC. Its protein is CSVGSGGGYTF.

The chain carries TRBV5-1 and TRBJ2-5; 7 nucleotides agree with TRBD1. The CDR3 contains 16 residues. Germline assignment: CDR1 SGHRS and CDR2 YFSETQ. With 2 bases clipped from V and 1 base from J, the junction kept 8 bases outside the gene matches. CDR3 nucleotide sequence: TGCGCCAGCAGCTTAAACGTTGGGACAGTCCAAGAGACCCAGTACTTC. As protein: CASSLNVGTVQETQYF.

The gene calls are TRBV6-2 or TRBV6-3 and TRBJ2-3; no reliable D call. Per germline, CDR1 MNHEY and CDR2 SVGEGT. The length of the CDR3 is 14 residues. V was pared by 3 bases and J by 6 bases, with 13 bases between. The CDR3 reads CASSYWGLTDTQYF. The CDR3 DNA reads as TGTGCCAGCAGTTATTGGGGTTTGACGGATACGCAGTATTTT.

CDR3 in amino acids: CSASYRVPYEQYF. Here the CDR3 DNA reads TGCAGTGCTAGCTACAGGGTCCCCTACGAGCAGTACTTC. The V gene is TRBV20-1, the J gene TRBJ2-5, with a possible D match to TRBD1 (6 bases). The DNA end is more similar to TRBJ2-7, so the J call may be wrong. CDR3 length equals 13 residues. Germline values: CDR1 DFQATT, CDR2 SNEGSKA (reference sequence).

The chain employs TRBV11-2 and TRBJ2-1; perhaps TRBD2 as D (6 bases). Germline V gives CDR1 SGHAT, CDR2 FQNNGV. This CDR3 comprises 16 residues. Trimming removed 4 bases at V and 2 bases at J, with 15 bases between. The CDR3 DNA is TGTGCCAGCAGCTCGACAACAGCGGGTGCCTACAATGAGCAGTTCTTC. Protein sequence: CASSSTTAGAYNEQFF.

This clonotype was counted a few times. The chain carries TRBV7-2 and TRBJ1-2; D uncertain. Trimming shortened V by 7 bases and J by 1 base, and 16 bases separated the two germline ends. The CDR3 has 15 residues. CDR1 SGHTA and CDR2 FQGNSA come from the germline V gene. CDR3 protein: CASTRAGLDNYGYTF. Written as DNA, the CDR3 is TGTGCCAGCACCCGAGCGGGTTTGGATAACTATGGCTACACCTTC.

This clonotype has ten or more counts. The chain joins TRBV20-1 to TRBJ2-5; 7 bases are shared with TRBD1. The CDR3 spans 14 residues. V lost 4 bases to trimming and J lost 5 bases; unmatched junction nucleotides: 10. CDR1 is DFQATT and CDR2 is SNEGSKA in the germline V gene (reference sequence). The CDR3 sequence: CSATTGQALETQYF. Written as DNA, the CDR3 is TGCAGTGCTACCACCGGACAGGCTTTGGAGACCCAGTACTTC.

Regarding this clonotype: One junction end disagrees with the germline gene, perhaps due to a read error. The V gene is TRBV20-1, the J gene TRBJ2-6; 7 bases fit TRBD1. This CDR3 spans 16 amino acids. Per germline, CDR1 DFQATT and CDR2 SNEGSKA (reference sequence). CDR3 loop: CSALMTGYSGANVMTF. In DNA, the CDR3 is TGCAGTGCTCTCATGACAGGGTACTCTGGGGCCAACGTCATGACTTTC.

This rearrangement joins TRBV6-1 to TRBJ2-2, with 11 bases that match TRBD2. This CDR3 is built from 18 residues. J gave up 0 bases and V 6 bases, and 9 bases lay outside the gene matches. The V gene's germline CDR1 is MNHNS and CDR2 SASEGT. The CDR3 protein is CASRQPGLAAPNTGELFF. In DNA, the CDR3 is TGTGCCAGCAGACAACCGGGACTAGCGGCCCCGAACACCGGGGAGCTGTTTTTT.

This clonotype occurred a few times. This sequence joins TRBV4-1 and TRBJ2-7, with no clear D. The length of the CDR3 is 14 residues. The germline V gene has CDR1 MGHRA and CDR2 YSYEKL. V lost 5 bases to trimming and J lost 2 bases, with 13 bases between them. CDR3 coding DNA: TGCGCCAGCAGCGAAACAGAAGGAACCTACGAGCAGTACTTC. Encoded protein: CASSETEGTYEQYF.

This chain links TRBV10-3 with TRBJ1-2; D gene ambiguous. Germline V gives CDR1 ENHRY, CDR2 SYGVKD. Trimming took 1 base from V and 10 from J, leaving 10 bases between them. The CDR3 consists of 12 residues. CDR3 protein: CAISEYAVDYTF. The CDR3 nucleotides are TGTGCCATCAGTGAGTACGCGGTCGACTACACCTTC.

The rearrangement joins TRBV9 to TRBJ2-6; the match to TRBD1 covers 7 bases. Germline V CDR1 and CDR2: SGDLS, YYNGEE. Germline trimming cut 2 bases from V and 2 bases from J; bases unmatched to any gene: 1. CDR3 length: 15 residues. The CDR3 DNA sequence: TGTGCCAGCAGCGTCCAGGGGGCTGGGGCCAACGTCCTGACTTTC. As protein: CASSVQGAGANVLTF.

CDR3 DNA sequence: TGTGCCAAACGACAGGGGGACAACCAAGAGACCCAGTACTTC. The encoded protein is CAKRQGDNQETQYF. This chain joins TRBV27 and TRBJ2-5; 9 positions match TRBD1. CDR1 is MNHEY, CDR2 SMNVEV, per germline (reference sequence). The CDR3 length is 14 residues. After removal of 10 bases from V and 0 bases from J, the junction contained 6 bases not matched to a gene.